These 21 T cell receptor beta chains came from one sample sequenced in a study of sequential checkpoint blockade in melanoma. Repertoires were generated with immunoSEQ multiplex PCR, while TCRdb's copy carries only in-frame clones and drops some. The sample gives 3,000 to 4,500 clones, roughly 24% of which show up once; 20% to 30% is in the top ten. Treatment reported: randomized to nivolumab then ipilimumab (arm A) or the reverse (arm B). The starting material was tumor tissue (inferred from file names), obtained from a patient given nivolumab and ipilimumab in sequence. These receptors all come from a human donor with melanoma.

Many counts were recorded for this clone. The chain links TRBV11-3 to TRBJ2-1; the D is unclear. Germline V CDR1 and CDR2: SGHNT, YENEEA. The CDR3 is 14 amino acids. With 3 bases removed from V and 6 bases from J, the gap between germline ends came to 12 bases. The CDR3 nucleotides read TGTGCCAGCAGCTTGGCAGGCAAGGGCAATGAGCAGTTCTTC. Amino acids: CASSLAGKGNEQFF.

V usage is TRBV6-8 and J usage is TRBJ1-2; D may be TRBD1 (5 bases). Germline loops: CDR1 MNHGY, CDR2 SAAAGT. This CDR3 comprises 14 residues. Deletions cut 3 bases from V and 3 bases from J, with 11 bases between. The CDR3 coding sequence is TGTGCCAGCAGTTATCTCCAGGGAGACTATGGCTACACCTTC. Translated, it gives CASSYLQGDYGYTF.

J is TRBJ2-7 and V is TRBV19; D remains unclear. CDR1 and CDR2 from the germline V gene are LNHDA and SQIVND (reference sequence). V was clipped by 0 bases and J by 6 bases, with 12 bases between them. The CDR3 length is 14 residues. The CDR3 loop is CASSIDSRPTEQYF. Here the CDR3 DNA reads TGTGCCAGTAGTATAGATTCTCGCCCGACCGAGCAGTACTTC.

The gene calls are TRBV19 and TRBJ1-2; D call uncertain. Trimming took 8 bases from V and 0 from J, leaving 10 bases between them. CDR1 is LNHDA and CDR2 is SQIVND in the germline V gene (reference sequence). The CDR3 contains 13 residues. CDR3 coding DNA: TGTGCCAGTCAGACGGCTACTAACTATGGCTACACCTTC. It translates to CASQTATNYGYTF.

This chain links TRBV19 with TRBJ2-4; a possible D gene is TRBD2 (6 bases). From germline, CDR1 is LNHDA and CDR2 SQIVND (reference sequence). V dropped 5 bases and J dropped 11 bases, with 10 bases sitting between them. The CDR3 length is 11 residues. The CDR3, as DNA: TGTGCCAGTAGTCTTGGGACTTTTCAGTACTTC. Translating gives CASSLGTFQYF.

This clone was counted a few times. J is TRBJ1-2 and V is TRBV9, with 11 bases aligning to TRBD1. After removal of 4 bases from V and 7 bases from J, the junction contained 9 bases not matched to a gene. The germline V gene has CDR1 SGDLS and CDR2 YYNGEE. This CDR3 has 15 amino acids. The CDR3 DNA is TGTGCCAGCAGCTTCAGTGGACAGGGGGCGAGTGGCTACACCTTC. This codes for CASSFSGQGASGYTF.

The chain has TRBV4-2 and TRBJ2-7, with 11 positions matching TRBD2. Germline values: CDR1 LGHNA, CDR2 YNFKEQ. Trimming took 0 bases from V and 5 from J; bases not matched to a gene: 21. The CDR3 runs to 21 residues. The CDR3 sequence is CASSQDLGFLLAGGPGNEQYF. CDR3 in DNA: TGTGCCAGCAGCCAAGATCTAGGCTTCCTTTTAGCGGGAGGGCCGGGAAACGAGCAGTACTTC.

This clone was picked up a small number of times. This chain joins TRBV11-3 and TRBJ2-3; 10 nucleotides line up with TRBD2. The V and J ends lost 5 bases and 4 bases, in that order; junction bases with no gene match: 9. Germline CDR1 SGHNT, CDR2 YENEEA. There are 16 residues in the CDR3. The CDR3, as DNA: TGTGCCAGCAGCCACTCTAGCGGGAGATGGCCAGATACGCAGTATTTT. As protein: CASSHSSGRWPDTQYF.

This clone was detected many times. The chain recombines TRBV9 with TRBJ2-2; D remains unclear. The germline gives CDR1 SGDLS, CDR2 YYNGEE. V was cut by 0 bases and J by 0 bases, with 12 bases left in between. This CDR3 has 17 amino acids. CDR3 residues: CASSVDLGIANTGELFF. The CDR3 DNA sequence: TGTGCCAGCAGCGTAGATTTGGGGATAGCGAACACCGGGGAGCTGTTTTTT.

Points on this clone: One end of the junction fails to match germline, which may point to a read error. J is TRBJ2-7 and V is TRBV6-7, with no clear D. TRBV6-7 is treated as an ORF (open reading frame) with a function not yet certain. The CDR3 sequence is 11 residues long. The CDR3 DNA follows: TGTGCCATCAGTGAACTCTACGAGCAGTACTTC. Its translation is CAISELYEQYF.

This clone is labeled as medium-sized. The V call is TRBV11-3, the J call TRBJ1-4, with a possible D match to TRBD1 (6 bases). Germline V gene data show CDR1 as SGHNT and CDR2 as YENEEA. This CDR3 spans 15 amino acids. Trimming cost V 5 bases and J 5 bases, with 15 bases left between them. CDR3 bases: TGTGCCAGCAGCCAGCAGACAGGCCGAAATGAAAAACTGTTTTTT. Encoded protein: CASSQQTGRNEKLFF.

The chain links TRBV30 to TRBJ1-1; D unclear. Germline V gene sequence: CDR1 GTSNPN, CDR2 SVGIG (reference sequence). The CDR3 is 12 residues long. V was pared by 2 bases and J by 3 bases, with 7 bases between. CDR3 sequence: CAWSRPYTEAFF. In DNA form, the CDR3 reads TGTGCCTGGAGTCGGCCATACACTGAAGCTTTCTTT.

The CDR3 bases are TGTGCCAGCATCCGACCCGGGGAGCTGTTTTTT. It translates to CASIRPGELFF. This chain uses TRBV6-7 with TRBJ2-2; D gene ambiguous. TRBV6-7 belongs to the ORF category, with a function that is uncertain. The CDR3 extends over 11 amino acids. V lost 7 bases, J lost 6 bases, and 6 bases lay in between.

This clone was seen many times. This rearrangement joins TRBV6-8 to TRBJ2-1, with 8 bases identical to TRBD2. The CDR3 loop spans 15 amino acids. V gave up 6 bases and J gave up 2 bases; unmatched junction bases: 6. Germline V gene data show CDR1 as MNHGY and CDR2 as SAAAGT. In nucleotides, the CDR3 is TGTGCCAGCAGCCTAGCGGGTGGGGCCTACAATGAGCAGTTCTTC. Amino acid sequence: CASSLAGGAYNEQFF.

J is TRBJ1-4 and V is TRBV28; 8 bases map to TRBD1. This CDR3 spans 17 amino acids. Losses at the gene ends were 5 bases for V and 4 bases for J; bases not matched to a gene: 12. From germline, CDR1 is MDHEN and CDR2 SYDVKM. This CDR3 is CASSVTGGFSNNEKLFF. In DNA form, the CDR3 reads TGTGCCAGCAGTGTTACAGGGGGTTTTTCTAATAATGAAAAACTGTTTTTT.

This clone was counted a few times. The chain joins TRBV30 to TRBJ2-3, with TRBD1 as a possible D gene (6 bases). Per the germline V gene, CDR1 is GTSNPN and CDR2 is SVGIG (reference sequence). V lost 3 bases and J lost 7, with 11 bases in between. This CDR3 is 12 amino acids long. CDR3 region: CAWSPQGNTQYF. CDR3 nucleotide sequence: TGTGCCTGGAGCCCCCAGGGGAATACGCAGTATTTT.

This sequence joins TRBV9 and TRBJ2-1, with a possible D match to TRBD1 (6 bases). CDR1 is SGDLS, CDR2 YYNGEE, per germline. The length of the CDR3 is 16 residues. Trimming took 4 bases from V and 8 from J, leaving 22 bases between them. The CDR3 nucleotides are TGTGCCAGCAGCTACTTGGGGACAATGGCCGGCGATGAGCAGTTCTTC. Encoded protein: CASSYLGTMAGDEQFF.

By sample fraction, this clone is medium-sized. V usage is TRBV6-8 and J usage is TRBJ2-3; no definite D call. V was trimmed by 7 bases and J by 10 bases, leaving 18 bases between them. Germline loops: CDR1 MNHGY, CDR2 SAAAGT. This CDR3 spans 13 amino acids. The CDR3 nucleotides read TGTGCCAGCACCCCGGGCACCGCCCTACCGCAGTATTTT. This encodes CASTPGTALPQYF.

V gene TRBV12-5 combines with J gene TRBJ2-2; D not resolved. V was shortened by 2 bases and J by 9 bases, with 10 bases between the two germline ends. From germline, CDR1 is LGHNT and CDR2 FRNRAP. The CDR3 is 13 amino acids. CDR3 in DNA: TGTGCTAGTGGTTTGCGTGATAGCCGGGAGCTGTTTTTT. This gives the protein CASGLRDSRELFF.

The chain recombines TRBV9 with TRBJ2-7, with D perhaps matching TRBD2 (6 bases). With 5 bases removed from V and 2 bases from J, the gap between germline ends came to 8 bases. CDR3 length: 12 amino acids. Germline V gene sequence: CDR1 SGDLS, CDR2 YYNGEE. The CDR3 region is CASSASAYEQYF. The CDR3 nucleotides read TGTGCCAGCAGTGCTAGCGCCTACGAGCAGTACTTC.

V is TRBV5-1 and J is TRBJ2-2; possible D gene TRBD1, 6 bases. CDR1 is SGHRS, CDR2 YFSETQ, per germline. This CDR3 comprises 15 residues. Trimming pared 0 bases from V and 5 bases from J, leaving 11 bases between. The CDR3 here is CASSLGPTGTGELFF. The CDR3, as DNA: TGCGCCAGCAGCTTGGGTCCCACAGGGACCGGGGAGCTGTTTTTT.